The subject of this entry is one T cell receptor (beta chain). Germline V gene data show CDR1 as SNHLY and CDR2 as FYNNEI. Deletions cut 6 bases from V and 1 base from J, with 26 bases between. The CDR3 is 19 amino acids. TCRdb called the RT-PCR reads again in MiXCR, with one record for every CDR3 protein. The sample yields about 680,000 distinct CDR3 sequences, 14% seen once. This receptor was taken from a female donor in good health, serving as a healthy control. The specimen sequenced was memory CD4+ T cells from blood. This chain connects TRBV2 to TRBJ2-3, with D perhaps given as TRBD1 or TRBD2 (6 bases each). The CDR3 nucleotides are TGTGCCAGCAGCGACACGGGGGACATTGGTGGGTTTCGCACAGATACGCAGTATTTT. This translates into CASSDTGDIGGFRTDTQYF.